These 18 T cell receptor beta chains were all obtained from the same sample, sequenced in a study of shared clonotypes between healthy human individuals. Clones were sequenced by immunoSEQ multiplex PCR, and TCRdb holds only the in-frame ones, with some missing. Altogether about 1 million clones are present, approximately 70% being singletons, with the ten largest covering about 1.5%. What was sequenced was memory CD4+ T cells sorted from blood. Specified subset: CD45RA-negative fraction. Source of these receptors: a man aged 18 to 30 in good health.

The V call is TRBV5-1, the J call TRBJ2-7, with TRBD2 matching over 8 bases. Unmatched junction bases numbered 5, after V lost 4 bases and J lost 2 bases. The CDR3 runs 14 residues. Germline CDR1 and CDR2: SGHRS and YFSETQ. Here the CDR3 DNA reads TGCGCCAGCAGCAAACTAGCGGAGACCTACGAGCAGTACTTC. Amino acid sequence: CASSKLAETYEQYF.

Turning to this clone: Additional DNA sequences in this sample encode the identical CDR3. The chain carries TRBV19 and TRBJ2-3; D is uncertain. This CDR3 region has 12 residues. CDR1 is LNHDA, CDR2 SQIVND, per germline (reference sequence). V was clipped by 1 base and J by 5 bases, with 4 bases between them. CDR3: CASSIGRDTQYF. The CDR3 DNA reads TGTGCCAGTAGTATAGGGAGAGATACGCAGTATTTT.

This sequence joins TRBV5-1 and TRBJ1-4; 8 bases are shared with TRBD1. The CDR3 spans 15 residues. Looked up from germline, CDR1 is SGHRS and CDR2 is YFSETQ. The trim removed 4 bases at V and 7 bases at J, leaving 9 bases unmatched. The CDR3 here is CASSPRQGKGEKLFF. The CDR3 region has the DNA TGCGCCAGCAGCCCTCGACAGGGGAAGGGTGAAAAACTGTTTTTT.

A few counts support this clone. Other nucleotide sequences from this sample produce the same CDR3. The chain recombines TRBV5-1 with TRBJ1-1; 9 bases fit TRBD1. CDR1 is SGHRS, CDR2 YFSETQ, per germline. V lost 5 bases and J lost 3; bases outside the gene matches: 2. This CDR3 comprises 13 residues. CDR3 DNA: TGCGCCAGCAGTTGGACAGGGGACACTGAAGCTTTCTTT. Translated: CASSWTGDTEAFF.

About this clone: This specimen includes other DNA sequences encoding the same CDR3. The chain has TRBV5-1 and TRBJ1-4; D may be TRBD1 (6 bases). This CDR3 has 14 residues. CDR1 SGHRS and CDR2 YFSETQ come from the germline V gene. With 2 bases removed from V and 7 bases from J, the gap between germline ends came to 12 bases. The CDR3 nucleotides read TGCGCCAGCAGCTTAGGGGGAAGTTTTGAAAAACTGTTTTTT. Its translation: CASSLGGSFEKLFF.

The gene calls are TRBV5-1 and TRBJ2-2; 7 nucleotides line up with TRBD1. The germline CDR1 and CDR2 sequences are SGHRS and YFSETQ. CDR3 length equals 15 residues. Trimming removed 5 bases from V and 2 bases from J; junction bases left unmatched: 6. The CDR3 region is CASRERQGNTGELFF. CDR3 bases: TGCGCCAGCAGGGAGAGACAGGGAAACACCGGGGAGCTGTTTTTT.

The table lists this clone with a count of one. The chain employs TRBV6-1 and TRBJ2-5; TRBD1 matches at 7 bases. Trimming at V came to 2 bases and at J to 4 bases, leaving 10 bases not matched to a gene. Per the germline V gene, CDR1 is MNHNS and CDR2 is SASEGT. The CDR3 loop spans 16 amino acids. CDR3 region: CASSESKTGLAETQYF. In nucleotides, the CDR3 is TGTGCCAGCAGTGAATCAAAGACAGGGCTAGCAGAGACCCAGTACTTC.

This clone came up a few times. The chain uses TRBV7-2 and TRBJ1-1; a possible D gene is TRBD1 (6 bases). Germline-derived CDR1 and CDR2 are SGHTA and FQGNSA. This CDR3 is built from 15 residues. The V end lost 1 base, the J end lost 4 bases, and 13 bases lay between the germline ends. The DNA of the CDR3 is TGTGCCAGCAGCTTAGAGTCAGGGGTTCTCACTGAAGCTTTCTTT. Translation: CASSLESGVLTEAFF.

About this clone: The identical CDR3 is also encoded by other nucleotide sequences in the sample. The chain joins TRBV5-1 to TRBJ2-4, with D perhaps matching TRBD2 (5 bases). Germline loops: CDR1 SGHRS, CDR2 YFSETQ. The V end was cut by 3 bases, the J end by 5 bases, with 9 bases between. This CDR3 has 13 amino acids. The CDR3 spells CASSSGNENIQYF. Here the CDR3 DNA reads TGCGCCAGCAGCTCCGGGAATGAAAACATTCAGTACTTC. Combining the CDR3 with reference TRBV5-1 and TRBJ2-4 gives the whole variable domain KAGVTQTPRYLIKTRGQQVTLSCSPISGHRSVSWYQQTPGQGLQFLFEYFSETQRNKGNFPGRFSGRQFSNSRSEMNVSTLELGDSALYLCASSSGNENIQYFGAGTRLSVL.

This chain connects TRBV4-3 to TRBJ2-2; TRBD2 aligns across 11 bases. This CDR3 region has 18 residues. Germline loops: CDR1 LGHNA, CDR2 YSLEER. V lost 0 bases and J lost 5; bases outside the gene matches: 8. In DNA form, the CDR3 reads TGCGCCAGCAGCCAAGATCCCCTACTAGCGGGAGTTACCGGGGAGCTGTTTTTT. Residues: CASSQDPLLAGVTGELFF.

The table lists this clone with a few counts. The CDR3 spells CASSEANEGAVYEQYF. CDR3 nucleotide sequence: TGTGCCAGCAGTGAAGCGAACGAGGGGGCGGTCTACGAGCAGTACTTC. This chain joins TRBV6-1 and TRBJ2-7; 7 nucleotides agree with TRBD1. Germline V gene sequence: CDR1 MNHNS, CDR2 SASEGT. The CDR3 extends over 16 amino acids. V was clipped by 0 bases and J by 3 bases; unmatched bases: 8.

Only one count was recorded for this clone. The chain recombines TRBV6-1 with TRBJ1-2, with 7 nucleotides matching TRBD1. V lost 8 bases to trimming and J lost 9 bases; unmatched junction nucleotides: 15. Germline CDR1 MNHNS, CDR2 SASEGT. The CDR3 extends over 14 amino acids. The DNA for the CDR3 is TGTGCCAGCCTTGTTTCAGGGGGTGTATCAAGCTACACCTTC. Residues: CASLVSGGVSSYTF.

Only a few counts were recorded for this clone. The chain is built from TRBV6-4 and TRBJ1-1; D remains ambiguous. The V end lost 8 bases, the J end lost 2 bases, and 12 bases lay between the germline ends. This CDR3 is built from 13 residues. CDR1 and CDR2 from the germline V gene are MRHNA and SNTAGT. The CDR3 DNA follows: TGTGCCAGCTCCCAAAGTGGTAACACTGAAGCTTTCTTT. It specifies CASSQSGNTEAFF.

V and J are TRBV20-1 and TRBJ2-7; D unclear. The V gene lost 2 bases and the J gene lost 5 bases, with 4 bases spanning the gap. CDR1 is DFQATT and CDR2 is SNEGSKA in the germline V gene (reference sequence). The CDR3 covers 10 residues. In nucleotides, the CDR3 is TGCAGTGCTAGAACTGACGAGCAGTACTTC. Translating it yields CSARTDEQYF.

The rearrangement links TRBV7-2 to TRBJ2-3; D unresolved. CDR1 is SGHTA, CDR2 FQGNSA, per germline. Between the trimmed V and J ends, which lost 2 bases and 4 bases, there was a span of 7 bases. The CDR3 is 13 amino acids. The CDR3 sequence: CASSLYFPDTQYF. The CDR3 DNA sequence: TGTGCCAGCAGCTTATATTTCCCAGATACGCAGTATTTT.

The chain carries TRBV7-2 and TRBJ2-7, with TRBD2 matching over 8 bases. Germline V gene data show CDR1 as SGHTA and CDR2 as FQGNSA. Trimming took 3 bases from V and 6 from J; bases not matched to a gene: 7. CDR3 length: 14 amino acids. For the CDR3, the DNA is TGTGCCAGCAGCTTGTCCGGGGGGGCGAGCGAGCAGTACTTC. Its protein is CASSLSGGASEQYF.

This clone has just a few counts. V and J are TRBV30 and TRBJ2-5; 11 bases map to TRBD2. CDR1 is GTSNPN, CDR2 SVGIG, per germline (reference sequence). The CDR3 runs 14 residues. The V gene end was trimmed by 4 bases and the J gene end by 5 bases; junction bases not matched to a gene: 6. CDR3 in DNA: TGTGCCTGGACTAGCGGGGGGTTCAAGGAGACCCAGTACTTC. Amino acids: CAWTSGGFKETQYF.

This chain links TRBV2 with TRBJ1-5; D is ambiguous. Trimming left V 6 bases short and J 2 bases short, with 11 bases between. The CDR3 sequence is 14 residues long. The germline V gene has CDR1 SNHLY and CDR2 FYNNEI. The CDR3 loop reads CASRSTSGNQPQHF. The DNA of the CDR3 is TGTGCCAGCAGGTCGACAAGTGGCAATCAGCCCCAGCATTTT.